The rows below give T cell receptor beta chains drawn from one sample of a study of T-cell memory formation after mild COVID-19. MiXCR, applied by TCRdb to the 5' RACE reads, yields one record per CDR3 protein. The sample gives 35,000 to 50,000 distinct CDR3 sequences, around 6.3% of which show up once; about 0.84% is in the top ten. Sequences were obtained from PBMCs or a T cell subset sorted from them (not recorded which). These receptors all come from an adult who had mild COVID-19 (a few samples of this study predate the infection). Cell type and time point are not known. CDR3s include the opening cysteine and the closing phenylalanine or tryptophan. A D gene is named only where the DNA matches it firmly. A clone size is listed for some rows: how often the clone was seen (once, few, many), or a class if it is expanded.

j_gene	v_gene	d_gene	abundance	CDR3aa	CDR3nt
TRBJ1-6	TRBV5-1	TRBD1	many	CASSVNPGTDNSPLHF	TGCGCCAGCAGCGTGAACCCCGGGACAGATAATTCACCCCTCCACTTT
TRBJ2-7	TRBV21-1	NA	many	CASSKGSGLPAYEQYF	TGTGCCAGCAGCAAAGGATCCGGACTACCTGCGTACGAGCAGTACTTC
TRBJ2-6	TRBV29-1	NA	many	CSVKTVAGGANVLTF	TGCAGCGTTAAGACAGTCGCCGGAGGGGCCAACGTCCTGACTTTC
TRBJ2-7	TRBV4-1	NA	NA	CASSQDSGQSWPYEQYF	TGCGCCAGCAGCCAAGATTCCGGACAGTCCTGGCCCTACGAGCAGTACTTC
TRBJ2-7	TRBV12-3/TRBV12-4	TRBD2	NA	CASSLYASGGFSYEQYF	TGTGCCAGCAGTTTATATGCTAGCGGGGGTTTCTCCTACGAGCAGTACTTC
TRBJ1-4	TRBV2	NA	few	CASSRGRGEKLFF	TGTGCCAGCTCTCGGGGACGGGGGGAAAAACTGTTTTTT
TRBJ1-4	TRBV2	NA	NA	CASSEMINEKLFF	TGTGCCAGCAGTGAAATGATTAATGAAAAACTGTTTTTT
TRBJ2-3	TRBV20-1	NA	NA	CSATKGPSTDTQYF	TGCAGTGCTACCAAGGGACCTAGCACAGATACGCAGTATTTT
TRBJ2-3	TRBV12-3/TRBV12-4	NA	many	CASSLTNTDTQYF	TGTGCCAGCAGTCTCACGAACACAGATACGCAGTATTTT
TRBJ2-7	TRBV30	NA	NA	CAWRKGGPSYEQYF	TGTGCCTGGAGAAAGGGGGGCCCCTCCTACGAGCAGTACTTC
TRBJ2-1	TRBV7-6	TRBD2	many	CASAEGGYNEQFF	TGTGCCAGCGCCGAGGGAGGGTACAATGAGCAGTTCTTC
TRBJ1-6	TRBV7-2	NA	few	CASSLAGQSPLHF	TGTGCCAGCAGCTTAGCAGGCCAATCACCCCTCCACTTT
TRBJ2-1	TRBV2	NA	few	CASSEWSSYNEQFF	TGTGCCAGCAGTGAATGGAGCTCCTACAATGAGCAGTTCTTC
TRBJ2-7	TRBV5-1	NA	many	CASSPRQLYEQYF	TGCGCCAGCAGCCCCCGACAGTTATACGAGCAGTACTTC
TRBJ2-5	TRBV7-3	NA	few	CASSFDGPPEGTQYF	TGTGCCAGCAGCTTTGACGGGCCCCCGGAGGGGACCCAGTACTTC
TRBJ1-3	TRBV5-4	NA	many	CASSLTDGNTIYF	TGTGCCAGCAGCTTGACTGACGGAAACACCATATATTTT
TRBJ2-5	TRBV2	TRBD1	few	CASSPGQGRETQYF	TGTGCCAGCAGTCCAGGACAGGGTCGAGAGACCCAGTACTTC
TRBJ1-3	TRBV14	TRBD1	NA	CASSPIGTGGNTIYF	TGTGCCAGCAGCCCTATTGGGACAGGAGGAAACACCATATATTTT
TRBJ1-6	TRBV3-1	TRBD1	NA	CASSQVGQGLSPLHF	TGTGCCAGCAGCCAAGTCGGACAGGGTCTTTCACCCCTCCACTTT
TRBJ1-4	TRBV12-3/TRBV12-4	NA	NA	CASKRSTNEKLFF	TGTGCCAGCAAGCGTTCAACTAATGAAAAACTGTTTTTT
TRBJ2-1	TRBV30	NA	many	CAWSAWGLAEINEQFF	TGTGCCTGGAGTGCCTGGGGGCTAGCGGAAATCAATGAGCAGTTCTTC
TRBJ2-3	TRBV9	TRBD1	few	CASSVEAGGGTDTQYF	TGTGCCAGCAGCGTAGAAGCAGGGGGCGGCACAGATACGCAGTATTTT
TRBJ2-1	TRBV7-6	TRBD2	many	CASSRTSGYYNEQFF	TGTGCCAGCAGCCGGACTAGCGGATACTACAATGAGCAGTTCTTC
TRBJ1-5	TRBV12-3/TRBV12-4	TRBD1	many	CASSNTGGNQPQHF	TGTGCCAGCAGTAACACAGGGGGCAATCAGCCCCAGCATTTT
TRBJ1-4	TRBV14	NA	NA	CASSQEIWQKNEKLFF	TGTGCCAGCAGCCAAGAAATATGGCAGAAGAATGAAAAACTGTTTTTT
TRBJ1-5	TRBV3-1	NA	NA	CASSRGAGVNQPQHF	TGTGCCAGCAGCAGAGGGGCAGGGGTCAATCAGCCCCAGCATTTT
TRBJ2-5	TRBV29-1	NA	many	CSVHRDVKTQYF	TGCAGCGTCCACAGGGACGTGAAGACCCAGTACTTC
TRBJ2-5	TRBV18	NA	NA	CASSPNGNQETQYF	TGTGCCAGCTCACCAAACGGGAACCAAGAGACCCAGTACTTC
TRBJ2-7	TRBV12-3/TRBV12-4	NA	many	CASSKGPYLAYEQYF	TGTGCCAGCAGCAAGGGACCGTACCTTGCCTACGAGCAGTACTTC
TRBJ2-3	TRBV15	NA	NA	CATSRVPDTDTQYF	TGTGCCACCAGCAGAGTGCCCGACACAGATACGCAGTATTTT
TRBJ2-3	TRBV12-3/TRBV12-4	TRBD2	many	CASSFSAGGPDTQYF	TGTGCCAGCAGTTTTTCGGCGGGGGGGCCGGATACGCAGTATTTT
TRBJ2-7	TRBV27	TRBD1	few	CASSFYTRDRKSYEQYF	TGTGCCAGCAGTTTCTATACTCGGGACAGAAAATCCTACGAGCAGTACTTC
TRBJ2-3	TRBV6-5	NA	NA	CASSYSIPGGTDTQYF	TGTGCCAGCAGTTACAGTATCCCGGGTGGCACAGATACGCAGTATTTT
TRBJ1-4	TRBV4-1	TRBD1	few	CASSLERTGARDEKLFF	TGCGCCAGCAGCCTCGAACGCACAGGGGCGCGGGATGAAAAACTGTTTTTT
TRBJ1-5	TRBV12-3/TRBV12-4	NA	many	CASRPSVGRNQPQHF	TGTGCCAGCAGACCTTCCGTGGGCCGCAATCAGCCCCAGCATTTT
TRBJ2-1	TRBV19	NA	few	CASSYLTGTHEQFF	TGTGCCAGTAGCTATCTTACAGGGACCCATGAGCAGTTCTTC
TRBJ2-3	TRBV27	TRBD1	many	CASSWDRSTDTQYF	TGTGCCAGCAGTTGGGACAGAAGCACAGATACGCAGTATTTT
TRBJ2-5	TRBV7-9	TRBD2	NA	CASSWGLGGETQYF	TGTGCCAGCAGCTGGGGACTAGGGGGAGAGACCCAGTACTTC
TRBJ2-7	TRBV29-1	NA	many	CSVGKGSPYEQYF	TGCAGCGTTGGGAAGGGGTCGCCTTACGAGCAGTACTTC
TRBJ2-1	TRBV24-1	NA	NA	CATSKELGNNEQFF	TGTGCCACCTCGAAAGAACTGGGGAACAATGAGCAGTTCTTC
TRBJ2-1	TRBV12-3/TRBV12-4	TRBD1	NA	CASTRPGQIYNEQFF	TGTGCCAGCACCCGGCCGGGACAGATCTACAATGAGCAGTTCTTC
TRBJ2-7	TRBV12-3/TRBV12-4	TRBD2	many	CASSFSRLTGGSYEQYF	TGTGCCAGCAGTTTTTCCAGGTTGACGGGAGGGTCCTACGAGCAGTACTTC
TRBJ2-1	TRBV12-3/TRBV12-4	NA	many	CASSSRDPAYNEQFF	TGTGCCAGCAGTAGCCGGGACCCCGCCTACAATGAGCAGTTCTTC
TRBJ2-7	TRBV27	TRBD2	NA	CASSRTAGTSGRAAEQYF	TGTGCCAGCAGTCGCACCGCCGGGACTAGCGGGAGGGCCGCCGAGCAGTACTTC
TRBJ2-5	TRBV6-5	NA	few	CASSYIGGKQETQYF	TGTGCCAGCAGTTACATAGGGGGAAAGCAAGAGACCCAGTACTTC
TRBJ1-5	TRBV19	NA	NA	CASGQSLNQPQHF	TGTGCCAGCGGACAGAGCCTGAATCAGCCCCAGCATTTT
TRBJ2-1	TRBV2	TRBD2	NA	CASVGLADAQEQFF	TGTGCCAGCGTAGGTCTAGCGGACGCCCAAGAGCAGTTCTTC
TRBJ2-3	TRBV7-9	NA	few	CASSHDTQYF	TGTGCCAGCAGCCACGATACGCAGTATTTT
TRBJ2-7	TRBV5-1	TRBD1	many	CASSTRTGPYEQYF	TGCGCCAGCAGCACTAGGACAGGGCCCTACGAGCAGTACTTC
TRBJ2-1	TRBV11-2	TRBD1	NA	CASSSSDRGDNEQFF	TGTGCCAGCAGCTCCTCGGACAGGGGCGACAATGAGCAGTTCTTC
TRBJ2-3	TRBV5-4	NA	NA	CASNVRPADTQYF	TGTGCCAGCAACGTCCGTCCGGCAGATACGCAGTATTTT
TRBJ2-5	TRBV7-9	TRBD2	few	CASSLISAGGQETQYF	TGTGCCAGCAGCTTAATCAGCGCGGGGGGCCAAGAGACCCAGTACTTC
TRBJ1-1	TRBV12-3/TRBV12-4	TRBD1	many	CASRQQGSTEAFF	TGTGCCAGCAGGCAACAGGGGTCGACTGAAGCTTTCTTT
TRBJ2-7	TRBV6-1	TRBD1	few	CASSEPTGGSYEQYF	TGTGCCAGCAGTGAACCGACAGGGGGCTCCTACGAGCAGTACTTC
TRBJ2-7	TRBV5-1	TRBD1	few	CASSADRGLSEQYF	TGCGCCAGCAGCGCGGACAGGGGTCTCAGCGAGCAGTACTTC
TRBJ2-7	TRBV19	NA	few	CASSIQPSATYEQYF	TGTGCCAGTAGTATTCAGCCTAGCGCTACCTACGAGCAGTACTTC
TRBJ2-5	TRBV6-1	NA	many	CASSESGQKETQYF	TGTGCCAGCAGTGAATCAGGACAGAAAGAGACCCAGTACTTC
TRBJ1-3	TRBV12-3/TRBV12-4	NA	NA	CASTPSGSGNTIYF	TGTGCCAGCACCCCATCGGGTTCTGGAAACACCATATATTTT
TRBJ2-3	TRBV6-4	TRBD2	NA	CASSDSGLAGGGTDTQYF	TGTGCCAGCAGTGACTCGGGCCTAGCGGGAGGTGGCACAGATACGCAGTATTTT
TRBJ1-5	TRBV3-1	NA	many	CASSQGDLNQPQHF	TGTGCCAGCAGCCAGGGGGATCTCAATCAGCCCCAGCATTTT